These 24 T cell receptor beta chains were all obtained from the same sample, sequenced in a study of CD8+CD57+ T cells in acquired aplastic anemia. Flow cytometry had shown expanded CD8+CD57+ cells in the patients chosen for sequencing. TCR beta VDJ combinations and CDR3 sequences were profiled from genomic DNA. TCRdb itself ran the reads through MiXCR, one entry per CDR3 protein. The repertoire holds about 180,000 distinct CDR3 sequences, with around 63% as singletons. The specimen was sorted CD4+, CD8+, or CD8+CD57+ T cells (not recorded which) from PBMCs. Receptors were obtained from a human donor with aplastic anemia.

Turning to this clonotype: One end of the junction varies from germline; a read error may be responsible. The chain couples TRBV5-1 to TRBJ2-6; D may be TRBD1 (5 bases). Per the germline V gene, CDR1 is SGHRS and CDR2 is YFSETQ. The CDR3 runs 17 residues. CDR3 nucleotide sequence: TGTGCCAGCAGCTTGGCGACAGACCGCTCTGGGGCCAACGTCCTGACTTTC. Encoded protein: CASSLATDRSGANVLTF.

This clonotype occurred a few times. The rearrangement links TRBV10-3 to TRBJ2-5; D gene unclear. CDR3 length: 12 residues. CDR1 is ENHRY, CDR2 SYGVKD, per germline. With 2 bases removed from V and 5 bases from J, the gap between germline ends came to 6 bases. The CDR3 DNA is TGTGCCATCAGTGAGAGCGTCGAGACCCAGTACTTC. This translates into CAISESVETQYF.

This clonotype was seen a few times. One junction end does not reproduce the germline sequence, and a read error may be involved. The rearrangement uses TRBV5-1 and TRBJ2-7; D is ambiguous. Germline CDR1 and CDR2: SGHRS and YFSETQ. There are 11 residues in the CDR3. As DNA, the CDR3 is TGTGCCAGCAGTCTCAAGGACGAGCAGTACTTC. Translating it yields CASSLKDEQYF. Looking up the rest from reference TRBV5-1 and TRBJ2-7 gives the full variable domain: KAGVTQTPRYLIKTRGQQVTLSCSPISGHRSVSWYQQTPGQGLQFLFEYFSETQRNKGNFPGRFSGRQFSNSRSEMNVSTLELGDSALYLCASSLKDEQYFGPGTRLTVT.

The chain recombines TRBV24-1 with TRBJ1-5; the D is unclear. V was cut by 8 bases and J by 2 bases, with 15 bases left in between. Germline CDR1 is KGHDR and CDR2 is SFDVKD. The CDR3 runs 15 residues. This CDR3 is CATTSGNLGNQPQHF. CDR3 DNA: TGTGCCACCACGAGTGGGAATTTAGGCAATCAGCCCCAGCATTTT.

This chain uses TRBV10-2 with TRBJ2-3; D uncertain. Trimming pared 1 base from V and 2 bases from J, leaving 7 bases between. There are 14 residues in the CDR3. CDR1 WSHSY and CDR2 SAAADI come from the germline V gene. CDR3 in DNA: TGCGCCAGCAGTGAGTTCAGATTCACAGATACGCAGTATTTT. Protein sequence: CASSEFRFTDTQYF.

The CDR3 DNA follows: TGTGCCAGCAGCCAGACTGGGTCCCCGCGGGGGGAATTCGAGCAGTACTTC. Amino acids: CASSQTGSPRGEFEQYF. This chain links TRBV7-2 with TRBJ2-7; TRBD2 matches 8 bases. The CDR3 loop spans 17 amino acids. The germline CDR1 and CDR2 sequences are SGHTA and FQGNSA. Trimming at V came to 5 bases and at J to 6 bases, leaving 18 bases not matched to a gene.

The V gene is TRBV6-1, the J gene TRBJ2-7, with D tentatively TRBD2 (5 bases). This CDR3 region has 15 residues. Germline CDR1 is MNHNS and CDR2 is SASEGT. V lost 4 bases and J 3 bases, leaving 16 bases between the germline ends. CDR3 nucleotides: TGTGCCAGCAGTGGGTTTAGCGCTCGGGGCTACGAGCAGTACTTC. Translating gives CASSGFSARGYEQYF.

The chain couples TRBV9 to TRBJ1-1; D ambiguous. Germline V gene data show CDR1 as SGDLS and CDR2 as YYNGEE. This CDR3 is 13 amino acids long. The V and J ends lost 3 bases and 6 bases respectively, with 12 bases between them. CDR3 amino acids: CASSDDPLPEAFF. In DNA, the CDR3 is TGTGCCAGCAGCGATGACCCACTCCCTGAAGCTTTCTTT.

This chain connects TRBV24-1 to TRBJ2-7; TRBD1 might be the D (5 bases). CDR3 length: 16 residues. The germline CDR1 and CDR2 sequences are KGHDR and SFDVKD. V shed 11 bases and J shed 0 bases, with 22 bases lying between them. In nucleotides, the CDR3 is TGTGCCAGCAGCCCCAGGACAACCTCCATCTCCTACGAGCAGTACTTC. This gives the protein CASSPRTTSISYEQYF.

This clonotype has at least ten counts. This rearrangement joins TRBV4-1 to TRBJ2-3, with 11 bases identical to TRBD1. Germline V gene data show CDR1 as MGHRA and CDR2 as YSYEKL. V shed 4 bases and J 4 bases; nucleotides not matched to a gene: 4. This CDR3 has 15 amino acids. In DNA form, the CDR3 reads TGCGCCAGCAGCCCCCGGGACAGGGGGGCAGATACGCAGTATTTT. Translated: CASSPRDRGADTQYF.

The chain combines TRBV27 with TRBJ1-5; D gene unclear. V was pared by 6 bases and J by 3 bases, with 12 bases between. The CDR3 totals 14 residues. Germline CDR1 is MNHEY and CDR2 is SMNVEV (reference sequence). This chain's CDR3 is CASSVGGFNQPQHF. CDR3 bases: TGTGCCAGCAGCGTAGGAGGCTTCAATCAGCCCCAGCATTTT.

This clonotype was detected a few times. This sequence may be a read error, since a much larger clone differs from it by one base. The rearrangement uses TRBV4-1 and TRBJ1-5; 7 nucleotides line up with TRBD1. The CDR3 consists of 16 residues. The germline V gene has CDR1 MGHRA and CDR2 YSYEKL. CDR3: CASSLGTVGNNLPQHF. The CDR3 DNA reads TGCGCCAGCAGCCTTGGGACAGTTGGGAATAATCTGCCCCAGCATTTT.

This rearrangement joins TRBV19 to TRBJ1-2; 8 nucleotides align to TRBD1. Germline loops: CDR1 LNHDA, CDR2 SQIVND (reference sequence). The length of the CDR3 is 14 residues. V shed 3 bases, J shed 4 bases, and the junction held 4 bases outside the gene matches. Here the CDR3 reads CASSMGQDTYGYTF. The CDR3 DNA reads TGTGCCAGTAGTATGGGACAGGATACCTATGGCTACACCTTC. The full variable domain, in which reference TRBV19 and TRBJ1-2 provide the parts outside the CDR3, is DGGITQSPKYLFRKEGQNVTLSCEQNLNHDAMYWYRQDPGQGLRLIYYSQIVNDFQKGDIAEGYSVSREKKESFPLTVTSAQKNPTAFYLCASSMGQDTYGYTFGSGTRLTVV.

The chain employs TRBV2 and TRBJ1-6, with no clear D. Deletions cut 9 bases from V and 7 bases from J, with 13 bases between. Germline values: CDR1 SNHLY, CDR2 FYNNEI. The CDR3 loop spans 13 amino acids. In DNA, the CDR3 is TGTGCCAGTTCGGGCCAGAGAAATTCACCCCTCCACTTT. Translated, it gives CASSGQRNSPLHF.

V is TRBV7-6 and J is TRBJ2-3; 8 nucleotides align to TRBD1. The ends lost 5 bases at V and 2 bases at J; junction bases unmatched: 12. The CDR3 runs to 17 residues. Germline values: CDR1 SGHVS, CDR2 FNYEAQ. The DNA for the CDR3 is TGTGCCAGCAGCAAGCAGGGGGCCGCTCCGAACACAGATACGCAGTATTTT. Translated, it gives CASSKQGAAPNTDTQYF.

This clonotype was seen repeatedly, ten times or more. The chain combines TRBV7-8 with TRBJ2-7; tentative D call: TRBD2 (5 bases). CDR3 length: 13 residues. The V gene lost 5 bases and the J gene lost 3 bases, with 11 bases spanning the gap. Germline V lookup: CDR1 SGHVS, CDR2 FQNEAQ. The CDR3 is CASSGSGYYEQYF. The CDR3, as DNA: TGTGCCAGCAGCGGCAGCGGCTACTACGAGCAGTACTTC.

This clonotype was observed at least ten times. CDR3 sequence: CASSLATSGKRDEQFF. Here the CDR3 DNA reads TGTGCCAGCAGCTTAGCAACCTCAGGGAAAAGGGATGAGCAGTTCTTC. The V and J genes are TRBV7-9 and TRBJ2-1; weak D call: TRBD1 (5 bases). The germline V gene encodes CDR1 SEHNR and CDR2 FQNEAQ (reference sequence). The CDR3 loop spans 16 amino acids. V was clipped by 0 bases and J by 8 bases, with 17 bases between them.

This clonotype came up once. This sequence joins TRBV7-9 and TRBJ1-4; TRBD1 matches 8 bases. This CDR3 is built from 15 residues. J was trimmed by 5 bases and V by 5 bases; bases with no gene match: 7. Germline V gives CDR1 SEHNR, CDR2 FQNEAQ (reference sequence). The CDR3 protein is CASSASRTGNEKLFF. DNA for the CDR3: TGTGCCAGCAGCGCCTCCCGGACAGGGAATGAAAAACTGTTTTTT.

A remark on this clonotype: A read error may produce the germline difference seen at one junction end. CDR3 amino acids: CASMGYEQYF. The CDR3 bases are TGCGCCAGCATGGGGTACGAGCAGTACTTC. This chain uses TRBV2 with TRBJ2-7, with D uncertain. Germline CDR1 reads SNHLY; CDR2 reads FYNNEI. This CDR3 is built from 10 residues.

This rearrangement joins TRBV9 to TRBJ1-2; D uncertain. Germline CDR1 is SGDLS and CDR2 is YYNGEE. The V end was cut by 3 bases, the J end by 5 bases, with 14 bases between. The CDR3 consists of 14 residues. CDR3 sequence: CASSGMSRPYGYTF. CDR3 coding DNA: TGTGCCAGCAGCGGGATGTCTCGACCTTATGGCTACACCTTC.

This clonotype was seen only a few times. The gene calls are TRBV7-2 and TRBJ2-7, with 10 bases lining up with TRBD1. The germline V gene has CDR1 SGHTA and CDR2 FQGNSA. CDR3 length equals 13 residues. CDR3 sequence (DNA): TGTGCATCCGCCCGGGACAGGGGTCGCGAGCAGTACTTC. Translating it yields CASARDRGREQYF.

This chain connects TRBV29-1 to TRBJ1-3; D is ambiguous. Germline V gene data show CDR1 as SQVTM and CDR2 as ANQGSEA. The CDR3 extends over 11 amino acids. V was shortened by 7 bases and J by 4 bases, with 8 bases between the two germline ends. The DNA of the CDR3 is TGCAGCGGGATGGAAGGAAACACCATATATTTT. This codes for CSGMEGNTIYF.

The chain uses TRBV19 and TRBJ2-3; D remains unclear. This CDR3 contains 13 residues. Germline-derived CDR1 and CDR2 are LNHDA and SQIVND (reference sequence). The V gene lost 3 bases and the J gene lost 13 bases, with 17 bases spanning the gap. The CDR3 sequence: CASSIQPRRTEYF. As DNA, the CDR3 is TGTGCCAGTAGTATCCAGCCCCGAAGAACGGAGTATTTT.

In this sample, this clonotype turned up once. The rearrangement links TRBV7-9 to TRBJ2-7, with 7 bases lining up with TRBD1. With 8 bases clipped from V and 6 bases from J, the junction kept 16 bases outside the gene matches. Germline CDR1 is SEHNR and CDR2 is FQNEAQ (reference sequence). The CDR3 spans 15 residues. In DNA form, the CDR3 reads TGTGCCAGCTCACCCCCCGGGACAGCGTTCATCGAGCAGTACTTC. Its protein product is CASSPPGTAFIEQYF.